What follows are 20 T cell receptor beta chains derived from one specimen sequenced in a study of OX40 agonist ivuxolimab in advanced cancers. Sequenced by immunoSEQ multiplex PCR; TCRdb stores in-frame clones only, minus some. The data hold 70,000 to 100,000 clones, with approximately 90% observed a single time. The specimen comprised CD4+ or CD8+ T cells sorted from blood, sampled in a trial of the OX40 agonist ivuxolimab. The receptors originated from an adult with an advanced solid tumor such as melanoma, head and neck, liver or kidney cancer.

This clone was detected only a few times. The chain is built from TRBV13 and TRBJ2-7; D might be TRBD1 or TRBD2, each matching 5 bases. Germline-derived CDR1 and CDR2 are PRHDT and FYEKMQ (reference sequence). Trimming stripped 5 bases from V and 2 bases from J, with 13 bases between. The CDR3 totals 14 residues. The CDR3 sequence: CASSRGDRTYEQYF. CDR3 coding DNA: TGTGCCAGCAGCCGGGGCGACAGAACCTACGAGCAGTACTTC.

This clone was observed once. This chain joins TRBV4-1 and TRBJ2-1; D remains ambiguous. This CDR3 spans 13 amino acids. Trimming removed 1 base at V and 11 bases at J, with 12 bases between. Germline lookup yields CDR1 MGHRA and CDR2 YSYEKL. The CDR3 DNA is TGCGCCAGCAGCCAAGCATTCGAGGTTCAGCAGTTCTTC. As protein: CASSQAFEVQQFF.

This clone appeared once. V gene TRBV19 combines with J gene TRBJ1-5, with a weak D call TRBD1 (6 bases). Trimming removed 4 bases at V and 7 bases at J, with 20 bases between. The CDR3 runs 16 residues. CDR1 LNHDA and CDR2 SQIVND come from the germline V gene (reference sequence). CDR3 amino acids: CASSTRDTHREQPQHF. Here the CDR3 DNA reads TGTGCCAGTAGTACCCGGGACACCCACCGGGAGCAGCCCCAGCATTTT. The complete variable domain, with remaining parts taken from reference TRBV19 and TRBJ1-5, reads DGGITQSPKYLFRKEGQNVTLSCEQNLNHDAMYWYRQDPGQGLRLIYYSQIVNDFQKGDIAEGYSVSREKKESFPLTVTSAQKNPTAFYLCASSTRDTHREQPQHFGDGTRLSIL.

The V gene is TRBV10-3, the J gene TRBJ1-3; 8 bases agree with TRBD1. The CDR3 spans 15 residues. Trimming took 0 bases from V and 8 from J; bases not matched to a gene: 6. Germline CDR1 reads ENHRY; CDR2 reads SYGVKD. The DNA for the CDR3 is TGTGCCATCAGTGAGTCGACAGGGGACACGGACACCATATATTTT. This sequence encodes CAISESTGDTDTIYF.

The chain uses TRBV2 and TRBJ2-5; unclear D gene. The length of the CDR3 is 12 residues. Germline loops: CDR1 SNHLY, CDR2 FYNNEI. The V end was cut by 2 bases, the J end by 6 bases, with 7 bases between. CDR3: CASSELRKTQYF. Written as DNA, the CDR3 is TGTGCCAGCAGTGAATTAAGGAAGACCCAGTACTTC.

This chain joins TRBV19 and TRBJ1-1; 7 positions match TRBD1. V gave up 0 bases and J gave up 5 bases; unmatched junction bases: 0. Germline V gene data show CDR1 as LNHDA and CDR2 as SQIVND (reference sequence). The CDR3 is made up of 13 amino acids. CDR3 loop: CASSIEGQTEAFF. The DNA for the CDR3 is TGTGCCAGTAGTATAGAGGGACAGACTGAAGCTTTCTTT.

CDR3 in amino acids: CASRGLAGYNEQFF. The CDR3, as DNA: TGTGCCAGCAGGGGACTAGCGGGCTACAATGAGCAGTTCTTC. The chain carries TRBV6-5 and TRBJ2-1; 12 bases align to TRBD2. The CDR3 covers 14 residues. Germline CDR1 and CDR2: MNHEY and SVGAGI. V trimming: 6 bases; J trimming: 3 bases; junction bases outside the gene matches: 0.

This clone was picked up one time. The chain recombines TRBV7-2 with TRBJ2-3; D gene unclear. Germline values: CDR1 SGHTA, CDR2 FQGNSA. V dropped 4 bases and J dropped 2 bases, with 1 base sitting between them. This CDR3 spans 11 amino acids. CDR3 in amino acids: CASSYTDTQYF. The CDR3 coding sequence is TGTGCCAGCAGCTACACAGATACGCAGTATTTT.

This chain uses TRBV6-6 with TRBJ2-7, with 10 positions matching TRBD1. Trimming cost V 5 bases and J 3 bases; bases outside gene matches: 1. Germline V gene lookup returns CDR1 MNHNY and CDR2 SVGAGI (reference sequence). This CDR3 is built from 13 residues. As DNA, the CDR3 is TGTGCCAGCAGTCGGGACAGGGGCTACGAGCAGTACTTC. As protein: CASSRDRGYEQYF.

V gene TRBV7-2 combines with J gene TRBJ2-7, with 8 bases aligning to TRBD2. Germline V gene lookup returns CDR1 SGHTA and CDR2 FQGNSA. CDR3 length: 14 residues. The trim removed 5 bases at V and 2 bases at J, leaving 5 bases unmatched. CDR3 region: CASSHGGEAYEQYF. The DNA for the CDR3 is TGTGCCAGCAGCCACGGGGGGGAAGCCTACGAGCAGTACTTC.

The rearrangement joins TRBV5-1 to TRBJ2-2; 14 bases agree with TRBD2. CDR3 length: 17 amino acids. The trim removed 4 bases at V and 2 bases at J, leaving 4 bases unmatched. Germline V gives CDR1 SGHRS, CDR2 YFSETQ. CDR3 in amino acids: CASSTGTSGSNTGELFF. The CDR3 coding sequence is TGCGCCAGCAGCACTGGGACTAGCGGGAGTAACACCGGGGAGCTGTTTTTT.

V and J are TRBV2 and TRBJ2-7; possibly TRBD2 for D (5 bases). The CDR3 runs 13 residues. CDR1 and CDR2 from the germline V gene are SNHLY and FYNNEI. The ends were cut back, 5 bases at V and 0 bases at J, with 8 bases in the middle. In nucleotides, the CDR3 is TGTGCCAGCAGTCGGGGTAGCTCCTACGAGCAGTACTTC. This encodes CASSRGSSYEQYF.

The chain recombines TRBV7-9 with TRBJ1-2; unclear D gene. This CDR3 is 14 amino acids long. Trimming took 5 bases from V and 1 from J, leaving 11 bases between them. Germline CDR1 and CDR2: SEHNR and FQNEAQ (reference sequence). The CDR3 sequence is CASSTSGLNYGYTF. DNA for the CDR3: TGTGCCAGCAGCACCTCGGGCCTTAACTATGGCTACACCTTC.

This clone has a handful of counts. CDR3 DNA: TGTGCCATCAGTCCCGGGACTTCTAACTATGGCTACACCTTC. It codes for CAISPGTSNYGYTF. This chain joins TRBV10-3 and TRBJ1-2; weak D call: TRBD1 (5 bases). The CDR3 is 14 residues long. The germline V and J ends were trimmed by 5 bases and 0 bases, with 10 bases remaining between them. Germline V lookup: CDR1 ENHRY, CDR2 SYGVKD.

The CDR3 here is CASSPVANYGYTF. For the CDR3, the DNA is TGTGCCAGCAGCCCCGTAGCTAACTATGGCTACACCTTC. This rearrangement joins TRBV6-5 to TRBJ1-2; the D is unclear. The CDR3 length is 13 residues. Germline CDR1 is MNHEY and CDR2 is SVGAGI. Trimming stripped 6 bases from V and 0 bases from J, with 8 bases between.

This clone showed up just once. The chain has TRBV30 and TRBJ2-7; TRBD2 might be the D (6 bases). The CDR3 has 13 residues. Per the germline V gene, CDR1 is GTSNPN and CDR2 is SVGIG (reference sequence). Trimming took 1 base from V and 5 from J, leaving 12 bases between them. The CDR3 bases are TGTGCCTGGAGTGGGGCGGGGTGGGACGAGCAGTACTTC. Translated: CAWSGAGWDEQYF.

The chain carries TRBV2 and TRBJ2-7; D could derive from TRBD1 or TRBD2 (5 bases each). Trimming pared 6 bases from V and 0 bases from J, leaving 12 bases between. This CDR3 comprises 14 residues. CDR1 is SNHLY and CDR2 is FYNNEI in the germline V gene. In DNA, the CDR3 is TGTGCCAGCAGACCGGGACCGTACTCCTACGAGCAGTACTTC. Translating gives CASRPGPYSYEQYF.

By frequency in the sample, this clone is medium-sized. J is TRBJ2-2 and V is TRBV6-4; no reliable D call. Trimming stripped 2 bases from V and 3 bases from J, with 4 bases between. The CDR3 has 13 residues. Germline CDR1 and CDR2: MRHNA and SNTAGT. The CDR3 reads CASSDGDTGELFF. In DNA, the CDR3 is TGTGCCAGCAGTGACGGGGACACCGGGGAGCTGTTTTTT.

The chain has TRBV5-4 and TRBJ2-5; possibly TRBD2 for D (6 bases). Trimming took off 1 base at V and 1 base at J, with 23 bases between the two ends. Per germline, CDR1 SGHNT and CDR2 YYREEE (reference sequence). CDR3 size: 19 residues. CDR3 amino acids: CASSLSGQRSGRVQETQYF. CDR3 bases: TGTGCCAGCAGCTTGTCCGGACAACGTAGCGGAAGGGTCCAAGAGACCCAGTACTTC. The variable domain in full, completed from reference TRBV5-4 and TRBJ2-5, reads ETGVTQSPTHLIKTRGQQVTLRCSSQSGHNTVSWYQQALGQGPQFIFQYYREEENGRGNFPPRFSGLQFPNYSSELNVNALELDDSALYLCASSLSGQRSGRVQETQYFGPGTRLLVL.

The chain combines TRBV5-4 with TRBJ2-1; D call uncertain. In germline, CDR1 is SGHNT, CDR2 YYREEE (reference sequence). CDR3 length: 12 amino acids. Trimming took 4 bases from V and 7 from J, leaving 9 bases between them. In DNA, the CDR3 is TGTGCCAGCAGCCCAGATTGGAATGAGCAGTTCTTC. This gives the protein CASSPDWNEQFF.